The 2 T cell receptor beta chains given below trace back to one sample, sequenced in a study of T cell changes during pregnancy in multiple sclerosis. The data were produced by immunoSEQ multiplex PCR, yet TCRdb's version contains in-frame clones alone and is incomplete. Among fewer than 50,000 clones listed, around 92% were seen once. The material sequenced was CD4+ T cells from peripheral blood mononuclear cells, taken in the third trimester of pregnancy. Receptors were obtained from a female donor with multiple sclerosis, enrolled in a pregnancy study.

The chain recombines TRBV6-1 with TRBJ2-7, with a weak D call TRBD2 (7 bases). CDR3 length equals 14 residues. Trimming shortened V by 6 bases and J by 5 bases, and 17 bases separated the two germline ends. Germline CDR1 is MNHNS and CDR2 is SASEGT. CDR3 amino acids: CASSQGGDPDEQYF. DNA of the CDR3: TGTGCCAGCAGCCAAGGGGGGGATCCTGACGAGCAGTACTTC.

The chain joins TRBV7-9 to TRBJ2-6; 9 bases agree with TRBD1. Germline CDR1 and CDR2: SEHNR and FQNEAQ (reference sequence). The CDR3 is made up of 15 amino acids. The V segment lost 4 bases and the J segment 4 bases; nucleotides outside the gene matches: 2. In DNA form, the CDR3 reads TGTGCCAGCAGCTGGACAGGGGACGGGGCCAACGTCCTGACTTTC. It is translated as CASSWTGDGANVLTF. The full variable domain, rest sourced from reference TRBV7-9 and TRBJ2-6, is DTGVSQNPRHKITKRGQNVTFRCDPISEHNRLYWYRQTLGQGPEFLTYFQNEAQLEKSRLLSDRFSAERPKGSFSTLEIQRTEQGDSAMYLCASSWTGDGANVLTFGAGSRLTVL.